This T cell receptor (beta chain) was found in a study of blood T cell repertoires in COVID-19. Study-level information: There were acute and convalescent COVID-19 samples, and they came from the United States, Italy and Spain. PBMCs, B-cell-depleted T cells, or T cells were the source of the cDNA or gDNA that made up the material.

V was trimmed by 1 base and J by 4 bases, leaving 9 bases between them. From germline, CDR1 is LNHDA and CDR2 SQIVND (reference sequence). The length of the CDR3 is 14 residues. The study assigned cohorts using participant-reported clinical history. Authors' processing steps: Scientists estimated how many nucleated cells there were by amplifying reference gene primers. The repertoire was sequenced with immunoSEQ multiplex PCR; TCRdb's copy has only in-frame clones and lacks some. Clone size and the V and J calls come from that table; the DNA yielded D and trimming. Here the sample spans approximately 200,000 clones, approximately 83% being singletons.

This receptor was taken from a man aged 40-55 years who had recovered from COVID-19. The chain combines TRBV19 with TRBJ2-3; D is unclear. Sequences were obtained from PBMCs or T cells enriched from blood (not recorded which). CDR3 nucleotide sequence: TGTGCCAGTAGTATAGCCCGAACAGCAGATACGCAGTATTTT. Its translation is CASSIARTADTQYF.